The T cell receptor (beta chain) under discussion was sequenced for a study of T cell responses to AZD1222 COVID-19 vaccine. Study-wide results and caveats: Donors in the cohort were predominantly white British and more often female, and clonal diversity was possibly underestimated. Spike-specific TCR breadth rose after two AZD1222 doses, and depth rose as well. Across the whole spike, CD4 TCRs peaked at regions 160-218 and 743-854.

The assay was immunoSEQ multiplex PCR, and TCRdb's table has in-frame clones only and misses some. Here the sample spans around 58,000 clones, approximately 79% being singletons. As to this clone: No antigen is known for it.

Germline V gene sequence: CDR1 MNHEY, CDR2 SMNVEV (reference sequence). The CDR3 runs to 13 residues. The V end lost 6 bases, the J end lost 8 bases, and 16 bases lay between the germline ends. J is TRBJ1-1 and V is TRBV27, with D tentatively TRBD1 (6 bases). The clonotype was recovered from an adult in good health. Material: peripheral blood, obtained on day 0 of AZD1222 vaccination. CDR3 amino acids: CASSRQPRGEAFF. The CDR3 region has the DNA TGTGCCAGCAGCCGACAACCTAGGGGGGAAGCTTTCTTT.